Below, 7 T cell receptor beta chains from the same sample are listed, as sequenced in a study of regulatory T cells in long-lasting Graves disease. The time point was: newly diagnosed GD, antithyroid drugs for less than 3 months. From PBMCs, RNA was extracted and then used to make the TCR library. Combining iRepertoire HTBI primers with Arm-PCR of CDR3 regions, the authors built TCR beta libraries. Using its own MiXCR run on the multiplex PCR reads, TCRdb lists one record per CDR3 protein. This sample has roughly 530,000 distinct CDR3 sequences; 15% to 20% occur once, and the top ten carry just under 25%. These data also featured in a second study, about T cells in Graves' hyperthyroidism and ophthalmopathy.

The sequenced sample was peripheral blood mononuclear cells (PBMCs), obtained at new diagnosis, from a patient treated with antithyroid drugs. These receptors all come from a woman aged 35-65 years with Graves disease.

This clonotype came up a few times. The gene calls are TRBV11-2 and TRBJ1-2; D gene unclear. Between the trimmed V and J ends, which lost 5 bases and 8 bases, there was a span of 15 bases. Germline V gene lookup returns CDR1 SGHAT and CDR2 FQNNGV. The CDR3 has 13 residues. The CDR3 loop reads CASSPTPRTGYTF. The DNA for the CDR3 is TGTGCCAGCAGCCCCACCCCCCGGACCGGCTACACCTTC. The whole variable domain, filled in from reference TRBV11-2 and TRBJ1-2, reads EAGVAQSPRYKIIEKRQSVAFWCNPISGHATLYWYQQILGQGPKLLIQFQNNGVVDDSQLPKDRFSAERLKGVDSTLKIQPAKLEDSAVYLCASSPTPRTGYTFGSGTRLTVV.

This clonotype occurred many times. The chain carries TRBV19 and TRBJ1-5; TRBD1 aligns across 9 bases. V lost 9 bases to trimming and J lost 2 bases; unmatched junction nucleotides: 11. CDR1 and CDR2 (germline): LNHDA, SQIVND (reference sequence). The CDR3 has 16 amino acids. CDR3 residues: CASTTQGQGRNQPQHF. As DNA, the CDR3 is TGTGCCAGCACCACCCAGGGACAGGGCCGCAATCAGCCCCAGCATTTT.

This clonotype was found a few times. The rearrangement uses TRBV30 and TRBJ2-7; possibly TRBD1 for D (5 bases). Germline V gives CDR1 GTSNPN, CDR2 SVGIG (reference sequence). This CDR3 is built from 14 residues. V lost 0 bases and J 4 bases, leaving 13 bases between the germline ends. In DNA form, the CDR3 reads TGTGCCTGGAGTGTAAAGGGGCTCGAGTACGAGCAGTACTTC. Amino acid sequence: CAWSVKGLEYEQYF.

This sequence joins TRBV11-2 and TRBJ1-1, with D possibly being TRBD1 (6 bases). The CDR3 has 15 amino acids. Trimming cost V 4 bases and J 9 bases, with 21 bases left between them. CDR1 and CDR2 from the germline V gene are SGHAT and FQNNGV. CDR3 loop: CASSSTHYRDNQAFF. In nucleotides, the CDR3 is TGTGCCAGCAGCTCCACACATTATAGGGACAACCAAGCTTTCTTT. The complete variable domain, with remaining parts taken from reference TRBV11-2 and TRBJ1-1, reads EAGVAQSPRYKIIEKRQSVAFWCNPISGHATLYWYQQILGQGPKLLIQFQNNGVVDDSQLPKDRFSAERLKGVDSTLKIQPAKLEDSAVYLCASSSTHYRDNQAFFGQGTRLTVV.

This clonotype occurred many times. V is TRBV20-1 and J is TRBJ2-5, with 10 positions matching TRBD1. The trim removed 3 bases at V and 5 bases at J, leaving 12 bases unmatched. In germline, CDR1 is DFQATT, CDR2 SNEGSKA (reference sequence). The CDR3 covers 16 residues. The CDR3: CSARIWGQGLAETQYF. CDR3 DNA: TGCAGTGCTAGGATTTGGGGACAGGGGTTAGCTGAGACCCAGTACTTC.

This clonotype came up many times. The chain joins TRBV11-2 to TRBJ2-7; 9 bases are shared with TRBD2. Trimming cost V 3 bases and J 2 bases; bases outside gene matches: 2. Germline loops: CDR1 SGHAT, CDR2 FQNNGV. The CDR3 has 14 residues. CDR3 loop: CASSFSGGAYEQYF. The CDR3 DNA is TGTGCCAGCAGCTTTAGCGGGGGAGCCTACGAGCAGTACTTC.

This clonotype was counted many times. V usage is TRBV6-1 and J usage is TRBJ1-2; D not certain. This CDR3 spans 13 amino acids. V was clipped by 11 bases and J by 2 bases, with 15 bases between them. Germline CDR1 and CDR2: MNHNS and SASEGT. The CDR3 loop reads CAEAGLVNYGYTF. The DNA for the CDR3 is TGTGCCGAAGCGGGCTTGGTAAACTATGGCTACACCTTC.